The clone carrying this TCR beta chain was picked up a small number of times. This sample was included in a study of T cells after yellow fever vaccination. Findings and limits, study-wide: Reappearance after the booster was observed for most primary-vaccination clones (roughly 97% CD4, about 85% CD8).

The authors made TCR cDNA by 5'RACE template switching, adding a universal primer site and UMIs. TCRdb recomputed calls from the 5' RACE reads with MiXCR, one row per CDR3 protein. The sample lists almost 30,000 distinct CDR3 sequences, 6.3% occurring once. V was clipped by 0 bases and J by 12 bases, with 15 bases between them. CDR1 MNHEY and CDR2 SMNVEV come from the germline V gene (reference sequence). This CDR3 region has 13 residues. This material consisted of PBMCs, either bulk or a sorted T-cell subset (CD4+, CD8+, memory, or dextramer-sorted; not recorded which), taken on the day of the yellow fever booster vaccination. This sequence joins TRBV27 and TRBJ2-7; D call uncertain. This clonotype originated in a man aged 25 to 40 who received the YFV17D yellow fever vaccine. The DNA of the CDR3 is TGTGCCAGCAGTTTATCAGCCGGCGGCAAACGGTACTTC. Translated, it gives CASSLSAGGKRYF.